The 16 T cell receptor beta chains listed next were all sequenced from one sample in a study of blood T cell repertoires in COVID-19. Data came from immunoSEQ multiplex PCR; TCRdb stores just in-frame clones and leaves some out. This table holds tens of thousands of clones, around 83% found once. Sequences were obtained from peripheral blood. The receptors were sampled from a man in his thirties or forties with COVID-19, enrolled during active disease.

This chain joins TRBV6-2 or TRBV6-3 and TRBJ2-1; TRBD2 aligns across 11 bases. The CDR3 contains 16 residues. Trimming at V came to 4 bases and at J to 6 bases, leaving 8 bases not matched to a gene. Germline CDR1 and CDR2: MNHEY and SVGEGT. CDR3 nucleotide sequence: TGTGCCAGCAGTTTTAGCGGGAGGGCCGGGTCCAATGAGCAGTTCTTC. Translating gives CASSFSGRAGSNEQFF.

There are a few counts of this clone. This chain connects TRBV20-1 to TRBJ2-7; possible D gene TRBD1, 6 bases. The V end lost 3 bases, the J end lost 5 bases, and 11 bases lay between the germline ends. From germline, CDR1 is DFQATT and CDR2 SNEGSKA (reference sequence). The CDR3 has 12 residues. The CDR3 loop is CSASEQGHEQYF. As DNA, the CDR3 is TGCAGTGCTAGTGAACAGGGCCACGAGCAGTACTTC.

V usage is TRBV2 and J usage is TRBJ2-7, with 9 bases that match TRBD2. V lost 4 bases to trimming and J lost 5 bases; unmatched junction nucleotides: 12. The CDR3 length is 16 residues. Looked up from germline, CDR1 is SNHLY and CDR2 is FYNNEI. In nucleotides, the CDR3 is TGTGCCAGCAGTGGCCTTGGGAGCGGGAGGATCAACGAGCAGTACTTC. Residues: CASSGLGSGRINEQYF. The full variable domain, in which reference TRBV2 and TRBJ2-7 provide the parts outside the CDR3, is EPEVTQTPSHQVTQMGQEVILRCVPISNHLYFYWYRQILGQKVEFLVSFYNNEISEKSEIFDDQFSVERPDGSNFTLKIRSTKLEDSAMYFCASSGLGSGRINEQYFGPGTRLTVT.

The chain combines TRBV27 with TRBJ2-3, with 8 bases fitting TRBD2. Germline V lookup: CDR1 MNHEY, CDR2 SMNVEV (reference sequence). The CDR3 runs 15 residues. V lost 5 bases, J lost 0 bases, and 4 bases stayed unmatched. This CDR3 reads CASSLSGTSTDTQYF. The CDR3 DNA reads as TGTGCCAGCAGTCTTAGCGGGACTAGCACAGATACGCAGTATTTT.

This rearrangement joins TRBV2 to TRBJ1-1, with TRBD1 matching 8 bases. Trimming removed 5 bases from V and 4 bases from J; junction bases left unmatched: 3. The CDR3 is 13 amino acids. Per germline, CDR1 SNHLY and CDR2 FYNNEI. The CDR3 DNA reads TGTGCCAGCAGTCCACAGGGGGGCACTGAAGCTTTCTTT. The encoded protein is CASSPQGGTEAFF.

The chain carries TRBV9 and TRBJ2-3, with TRBD1 as a possible D gene (5 bases). Germline CDR1 and CDR2: SGDLS and YYNGEE. This CDR3 comprises 19 residues. Trimming removed 4 bases from V and 6 bases from J, with 30 bases in between. The CDR3 DNA sequence: TGTGCCAGCAGCCACGAAAAGTCCGGGCGATTAATAGCAGGGGATACGCAGTATTTT. This sequence encodes CASSHEKSGRLIAGDTQYF.

The gene calls are TRBV7-6 and TRBJ2-7; weak D call: TRBD2 (6 bases). The CDR3 loop spans 15 amino acids. Trimming stripped 4 bases from V and 5 bases from J, with 18 bases between. Germline V gene data show CDR1 as SGHVS and CDR2 as FNYEAQ. The CDR3 spells CASSSCCRRVDEQYF. In DNA, the CDR3 is TGTGCCAGCAGCTCCTGTTGTCGGAGGGTCGACGAGCAGTACTTC.

The CDR3 is CASSSGLAGATSYNEQFF. The DNA of the CDR3 is TGTGCCAGCAGCTCAGGACTAGCGGGAGCCACATCCTACAATGAGCAGTTCTTC. The chain carries TRBV5-5 and TRBJ2-1; 13 bases are shared with TRBD2. V was clipped by 3 bases and J by 1 base; unmatched bases: 7. Germline lookup yields CDR1 SGHKS and CDR2 YYEKEE (reference sequence). CDR3 length: 18 residues.

The chain uses TRBV29-1 and TRBJ2-6, with 8 positions matching TRBD1. This CDR3 has 17 residues. The germline V gene encodes CDR1 SQVTM and CDR2 ANQGSEA. J lost 0 bases, V lost 6 bases, and 10 bases had no gene match. This chain's CDR3 is CSVRTGTTISGANVLTF. The CDR3 DNA reads TGCAGCGTCCGGACAGGGACAACTATCTCTGGGGCCAACGTCCTGACTTTC.

This clone was counted only a few times. The V call is TRBV4-1, the J call TRBJ1-6, with D unresolved. The CDR3 has 17 amino acids. V was pared by 3 bases and J by 7 bases, with 19 bases between. The germline V gene has CDR1 MGHRA and CDR2 YSYEKL. The CDR3 spells CASSQIRDSRLNSPLHF. CDR3 sequence (DNA): TGCGCCAGCAGCCAGATCCGGGATTCCCGACTAAATTCACCCCTCCACTTT.

The chain uses TRBV5-1 and TRBJ1-4, with TRBD1 matching 7 bases. Per germline, CDR1 SGHRS and CDR2 YFSETQ. This CDR3 has 16 residues. V dropped 3 bases and J dropped 5; count of bases not matched to a gene: 10. As DNA, the CDR3 is TGCGCCAGCAGCTCCGGTCCTACAGGGGCGAATGAAAAACTGTTTTTT. It specifies CASSSGPTGANEKLFF.

The chain employs TRBV7-2 and TRBJ1-1, with TRBD1 matching 8 bases. The CDR3 is made up of 15 amino acids. Trimming cost V 3 bases and J 3 bases; bases outside gene matches: 6. Germline V lookup: CDR1 SGHTA, CDR2 FQGNSA. In DNA form, the CDR3 reads TGTGCCAGCAGCTTTGCCACAGGGGGGCACACTGAAGCTTTCTTT. It translates to CASSFATGGHTEAFF.

The J gene is TRBJ1-2, the V gene TRBV7-8; no clear D gene. In germline, CDR1 is SGHVS, CDR2 FQNEAQ. CDR3 size: 15 residues. Trimming pared 0 bases from V and 2 bases from J, leaving 10 bases between. The CDR3 loop reads CASSLAETRNYGYTF. Written as DNA, the CDR3 is TGTGCCAGCAGCTTAGCGGAGACTCGCAACTATGGCTACACCTTC. The full variable domain, its missing parts supplied by reference TRBV7-8 and TRBJ1-2, is GAGVSQSPRYKVAKRGQDVALRCDPISGHVSLFWYQQALGQGPEFLTYFQNEAQLDKSGLPSDRFFAERPEGSVSTLKIQRTQQEDSAVYLCASSLAETRNYGYTFGSGTRLTVV.

The chain carries TRBV19 and TRBJ1-2; possible D gene TRBD1, 5 bases. CDR1 and CDR2 (germline): LNHDA, SQIVND (reference sequence). The CDR3 is made up of 17 amino acids. Trimming removed 6 bases at V and 0 bases at J, with 20 bases between. The CDR3 here is CASSPKYRLGPNYGYTF. The CDR3 nucleotides read TGTGCCAGTAGCCCGAAATACCGACTGGGGCCTAACTATGGCTACACCTTC.

This sequence joins TRBV18 and TRBJ2-1; no clear D gene. Germline CDR1 KGHSH, CDR2 LQKENI. CDR3 length: 12 amino acids. The V end was cut by 6 bases, the J end by 7 bases, with 10 bases between. In nucleotides, the CDR3 is TGTGCCAGCTCCCTTACCGAGAATGAGCAGTTCTTC. Translation: CASSLTENEQFF.

J is TRBJ1-2 and V is TRBV27; a possible D gene is TRBD1 (5 bases). The germline gives CDR1 MNHEY, CDR2 SMNVEV (reference sequence). The CDR3 sequence is 12 residues long. V shed 2 bases and J shed 7 bases, with 8 bases lying between them. CDR3 DNA: TGTGCCAGCAGTTTAAGGGGTTTTGGCTACACCTTC. Amino acids: CASSLRGFGYTF.